This note documents a single TCR beta chain sequence. Its antigen is undetermined. The sample comes from a study of shared clonotypes between healthy human individuals. Regarding the study as a whole: Unshared clonotypes carried lower generation probabilities than those common to all four donors. The genetic and exposure-history diversity represented was limited by few donors.

CDR1 is LGHNA, CDR2 YNFKEQ, per germline. The ends were cut back, 0 bases at V and 0 bases at J, with 12 bases in the middle. CDR3 length: 17 amino acids. Sorted-subset replicate PCR reactions were performed with about 200 ng DNA, corresponding to tens of thousands of T cell genomes. Sequencing was performed with immunoSEQ multiplex PCR; in TCRdb, only in-frame clones are kept and a portion is missing. The repertoire holds approximately 700,000 clones, with around three quarters as singletons. The sequencing sample was made of memory CD4+ T cells sorted from blood. The subset here: CD45RA-negative fraction. The chain couples TRBV4-2 to TRBJ2-4; D possibly corresponds to TRBD2 (6 bases). The TCR comes from a woman aged 30 to 39 in good health. The CDR3 reads CASSQEWRGLAKNIQYF. The CDR3 DNA is TGTGCCAGCAGCCAAGAATGGAGGGGTCTAGCCAAAAACATTCAGTACTTC.